The 19 T cell receptor beta chains presented below share a single source sample, sequenced in a study of cytomegalovirus exposure and HLA in healthy donors. Both 60 Vbeta primers and 13 Jbeta primers went into the PCR. The method was immunoSEQ multiplex PCR; TCRdb's version includes in-frame clones alone and lacks a portion of them. Found here are approximately 82,000 clones, approximately 60% of them singletons; the top ten hold approximately 5.8%. Sequenced sample: PBMCs. Receptors originate from a woman in her twenties or thirties in good health and CMV-seropositive.

This sequence joins TRBV18 and TRBJ1-2; possibly TRBD1 for D (6 bases). Deletions cut 6 bases from V and 4 bases from J, with 15 bases between. Germline V gene data show CDR1 as KGHSH and CDR2 as LQKENI. This CDR3 contains 14 residues. CDR3 nucleotide sequence: TGTGCCAGCTCGGAAGGACAGCAAACCTATGGCTACACCTTC. Translating it yields CASSEGQQTYGYTF.

This clone appeared a few times. The rearrangement uses TRBV6-1 and TRBJ1-2; 8 positions match TRBD1. The CDR3 contains 13 residues. V was pared by 5 bases and J by 10 bases, with 9 bases of the junction left unmatched. Per germline, CDR1 MNHNS and CDR2 SASEGT. The CDR3 region has the DNA TGTGCCAGCAGTTCACAAGGGACAGGTCCCTACACCTTC. It codes for CASSSQGTGPYTF.

V is TRBV7-6 and J is TRBJ2-7, with TRBD2 identical over 10 bases. After removal of 3 bases from V and 1 base from J, the junction contained 3 bases not matched to a gene. The CDR3 is 15 residues long. The germline V gene has CDR1 SGHVS and CDR2 FNYEAQ. This CDR3 reads CASSFSGGRSYEQYF. DNA for the CDR3: TGTGCCAGCAGCTTTAGCGGGGGGCGTTCCTACGAGCAGTACTTC. The variable domain in full, completed from reference TRBV7-6 and TRBJ2-7, reads GAGVSQSPRYKVTKRGQDVALRCDPISGHVSLYWYRQALGQGPEFLTYFNYEAQQDKSGLPNDRFSAERPEGSISTLTIQRTEQRDSAMYRCASSFSGGRSYEQYFGPGTRLTVT.

The chain uses TRBV18 and TRBJ1-2; D is ambiguous. Trimming removed 4 bases at V and 0 bases at J, with 12 bases between. Germline assignment: CDR1 KGHSH and CDR2 LQKENI. This CDR3 comprises 15 residues. The CDR3 sequence is CASSQTETSNYGYTF. In DNA form, the CDR3 reads TGTGCCAGCTCACAAACAGAGACCTCTAACTATGGCTACACCTTC.

The chain has TRBV5-6 and TRBJ1-1, with D tentatively TRBD1 (6 bases). Germline V gene lookup returns CDR1 SGHDT and CDR2 YYEEEE. The V end lost 0 bases, the J end lost 11 bases, and 14 bases lay between the germline ends. The CDR3 runs to 13 residues. Written as DNA, the CDR3 is TGTGCCAGCAGCTTGGGGGGGGGCGCGTGGGCTTTCTTT. It encodes CASSLGGGAWAFF.

The V call is TRBV7-9, the J call TRBJ1-1, with 11 nucleotides matching TRBD1. Germline assignment: CDR1 SEHNR and CDR2 FQNEAQ (reference sequence). Trimming took 1 base from V and 10 from J; bases not matched to a gene: 5. The CDR3 is 14 amino acids. This CDR3 reads CASSLGTGGSRAFF. The CDR3 nucleotides are TGTGCCAGCAGCTTAGGGACAGGGGGCTCCAGAGCTTTCTTT.

The gene calls are TRBV6-1 and TRBJ1-1; D not resolved. The CDR3 length is 13 residues. Trimming cost V 7 bases and J 7 bases, with 16 bases left between them. Per germline, CDR1 MNHNS and CDR2 SASEGT. The CDR3 sequence is CASKFHGRGEAFF. The CDR3 bases are TGTGCCAGCAAATTCCACGGGCGGGGTGAAGCTTTCTTT.

This chain joins TRBV30 and TRBJ2-7; the match to TRBD1 covers 7 bases. The V gene's germline CDR1 is GTSNPN and CDR2 SVGIG (reference sequence). The length of the CDR3 is 13 residues. With V trimmed by 7 bases and J by 5 bases, 11 bases remained unmatched. The CDR3 DNA sequence: TGTGCCTCCTGGGCAGGGGGAAGGAACGAGCAGTACTTC. Protein sequence: CASWAGGRNEQYF.

The chain links TRBV5-6 to TRBJ1-3; D is perhaps TRBD1 (5 bases). Per the germline V gene, CDR1 is SGHDT and CDR2 is YYEEEE. The V gene lost 0 bases and the J gene lost 2 bases, with 15 bases spanning the gap. CDR3 size: 17 residues. As DNA, the CDR3 is TGTGCCAGCAGCTTGGCCTGGTTGGGAGGGGCTGGAAACACCATATATTTT. Its protein product is CASSLAWLGGAGNTIYF.

The chain combines TRBV25-1 with TRBJ1-2; D possibly corresponds to TRBD1 (5 bases). This CDR3 has 14 amino acids. V was cut by 11 bases and J by 2 bases, with 18 bases left in between. In germline, CDR1 is MGHDK, CDR2 SYGVNS. The CDR3 coding sequence is TGTGCCTCCTGGGGCGGGACGGACAACTATGGCTACACCTTC. It codes for CASWGGTDNYGYTF.

The sample holds a few counts of this clone. The chain is built from TRBV7-9 and TRBJ2-7, with 7 bases identical to TRBD1. V was clipped by 5 bases and J by 3 bases; unmatched bases: 7. Germline values: CDR1 SEHNR, CDR2 FQNEAQ (reference sequence). The CDR3 totals 14 residues. CDR3 sequence (DNA): TGTGCCAGCAGCCCCGGACAGGCCTACTACGAGCAGTACTTC. Encoded protein: CASSPGQAYYEQYF.

This chain connects TRBV7-2 to TRBJ2-7, with TRBD2 identical over 9 bases. The CDR3 is 15 amino acids. The germline gives CDR1 SGHTA, CDR2 FQGNSA. V lost 5 bases, J lost 6 bases, and 11 bases stayed unmatched. CDR3 in amino acids: CASSAAGGGAREQYF. CDR3 nucleotides: TGTGCCAGCAGCGCGGCGGGCGGGGGGGCCCGCGAGCAGTACTTC.

This sequence joins TRBV7-9 and TRBJ2-6, with a possible D match to TRBD1 (5 bases). The CDR3 covers 14 residues. The V and J ends lost 2 bases and 3 bases respectively, with 5 bases between them. Looked up from germline, CDR1 is SEHNR and CDR2 is FQNEAQ (reference sequence). As DNA, the CDR3 is TGTGCCAGCAGCTTAACAGGTGGGGCCAACGTCCTGACTTTC. Amino acids: CASSLTGGANVLTF.

The V gene is TRBV19, the J gene TRBJ1-5; D uncertain. Germline V lookup: CDR1 LNHDA, CDR2 SQIVND (reference sequence). Trimming stripped 5 bases from V and 4 bases from J, with 12 bases between. This CDR3 is built from 14 residues. The CDR3 spells CASSAWTGNQPQHF. The CDR3 coding sequence is TGTGCCAGTAGTGCCTGGACGGGGAATCAGCCCCAGCATTTT.

Only a few counts were recorded for this clone. The rearrangement joins TRBV5-6 to TRBJ1-3; D remains unclear. The CDR3 extends over 13 amino acids. The ends were cut back, 0 bases at V and 4 bases at J, with 5 bases in the middle. Germline V lookup: CDR1 SGHDT, CDR2 YYEEEE. The CDR3: CASSLGGGNTIYF. Written as DNA, the CDR3 is TGTGCCAGCAGCTTGGGCGGGGGAAACACCATATATTTT.

This clone has more than one count but fewer than ten. The chain combines TRBV6-1 with TRBJ2-2, with 10 bases fitting TRBD2. Germline V lookup: CDR1 MNHNS, CDR2 SASEGT. Germline trimming cut 1 base from V and 4 bases from J; bases unmatched to any gene: 0. The CDR3 totals 15 residues. The CDR3 sequence: CASSEVAGGTGELFF. CDR3 bases: TGTGCCAGCAGTGAAGTAGCGGGGGGCACCGGGGAGCTGTTTTTT.

This clone was observed a handful of times. The rearrangement joins TRBV21-1 to TRBJ2-7; the table gives TRBD1 as D, unverified against the DNA. TRBV21-1 is a pseudogene locus. The CDR3 runs to 15 residues. The CDR3: CASSTRQGWSYEQYF. CDR3 nucleotides: TGTGCCAGCAGCACTCGCCAGGGTTGGTCCTACGAGCAGTACTTC.

This clone was seen only a few times. The chain carries TRBV7-2 and TRBJ1-3; D unclear. CDR1 is SGHTA, CDR2 FQGNSA, per germline. Trimming cost V 6 bases and J 4 bases, with 10 bases left between them. The CDR3 has 13 amino acids. CDR3: CASRSGNGNTIYF. The CDR3 DNA follows: TGTGCCAGCAGGTCGGGTAACGGAAACACCATATATTTT.

V and J are TRBV7-6 and TRBJ2-5; TRBD2 matches 12 bases. J gave up 3 bases and V 5 bases, and 1 base lay outside the gene matches. CDR1 and CDR2 (germline): SGHVS, FNYEAQ. CDR3 length: 14 residues. This chain's CDR3 is CASSRLAGEETQYF. The CDR3 DNA reads TGTGCCAGCAGCCGACTAGCGGGGGAAGAGACCCAGTACTTC. Combining the CDR3 with reference TRBV7-6 and TRBJ2-5 gives the whole variable domain GAGVSQSPRYKVTKRGQDVALRCDPISGHVSLYWYRQALGQGPEFLTYFNYEAQQDKSGLPNDRFSAERPEGSISTLTIQRTEQRDSAMYRCASSRLAGEETQYFGPGTRLLVL.